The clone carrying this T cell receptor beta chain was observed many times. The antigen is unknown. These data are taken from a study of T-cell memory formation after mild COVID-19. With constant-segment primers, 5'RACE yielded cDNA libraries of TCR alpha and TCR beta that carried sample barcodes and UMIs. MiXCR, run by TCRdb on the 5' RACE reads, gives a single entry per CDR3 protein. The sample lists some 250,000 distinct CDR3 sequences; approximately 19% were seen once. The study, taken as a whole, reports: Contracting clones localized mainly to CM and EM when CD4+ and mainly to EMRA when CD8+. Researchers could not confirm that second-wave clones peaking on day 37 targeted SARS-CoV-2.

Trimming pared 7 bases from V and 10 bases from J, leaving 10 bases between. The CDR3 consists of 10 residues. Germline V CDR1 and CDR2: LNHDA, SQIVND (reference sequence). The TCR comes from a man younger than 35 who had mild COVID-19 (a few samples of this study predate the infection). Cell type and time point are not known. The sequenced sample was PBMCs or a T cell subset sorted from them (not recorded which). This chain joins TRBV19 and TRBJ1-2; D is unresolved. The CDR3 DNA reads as TGTGCCAGTAAAGGGCCCGACTACACCTTC. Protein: CASKGPDYTF.